The clone carrying this T cell receptor (beta chain) was observed a few times. The sample originates from a study of response to subunit inactivated influenza vaccine. TCRdb re-derived calls from the RT-PCR reads in MiXCR, one entry per CDR3 protein. The sample holds hundreds of thousands of distinct CDR3 sequences; 9.5% to 12% are singletons and the top ten take approximately 12%. The source is a man aged 45-65 years who received an inactivated influenza vaccine. The sequences come from PBMCs from blood, collected about 40 days after vaccination.

This CDR3 reads CSVSREIYNEQFF. For the CDR3, the DNA is TGCAGCGTCAGCCGGGAGATCTACAATGAGCAGTTCTTC. V and J are TRBV29-1 and TRBJ2-1, with D possibly being TRBD2 (6 bases). The V gene's germline CDR1 is SQVTM and CDR2 ANQGSEA. The CDR3 has 13 residues. The V gene lost 6 bases and the J gene lost 3 bases, with 12 bases spanning the gap.